Listed here are 23 T cell receptor beta chains from one sample, sequenced in a study of blood T cell repertoires in COVID-19. Assay: immunoSEQ multiplex PCR; the TCRdb copy retains only in-frame clones and omits some. The sample lists 200,000 to 250,000 clones, 82% occurring once. The sample comprised peripheral blood. The receptors stem from a woman older than 75 with COVID-19, enrolled during active disease.

Details on this clone: The identical CDR3 is also encoded by other nucleotide sequences in the sample. The genes are TRBV5-1 and TRBJ1-5, with 11 bases matching TRBD1. V was pared by 4 bases and J by 6 bases, with 6 bases of the junction left unmatched. CDR3 size: 15 residues. Germline CDR1 is SGHRS and CDR2 is YFSETQ. CDR3: CASSPGQGAGQPQHF. In nucleotides, the CDR3 is TGCGCCAGCAGCCCAGGACAGGGGGCTGGTCAGCCCCAGCATTTT.

J is TRBJ2-2 and V is TRBV5-5; TRBD2 might be the D (5 bases). With 4 bases removed from V and 5 bases from J, the gap between germline ends came to 12 bases. Germline CDR1 is SGHKS and CDR2 is YYEKEE (reference sequence). This CDR3 has 14 amino acids. CDR3: CASSAGPGTGELFF. The CDR3 nucleotides are TGTGCCAGCAGCGCGGGCCCCGGTACCGGGGAGCTGTTTTTT.

The genes are TRBV4-2 and TRBJ2-4, with 7 bases that match TRBD2. CDR3 length: 17 amino acids. Germline loops: CDR1 LGHNA, CDR2 YNFKEQ. Germline trimming cut 0 bases from V and 0 bases from J; bases unmatched to any gene: 5. CDR3 region: CASSQDRREAAKNIQYF. The DNA of the CDR3 is TGTGCCAGCAGCCAAGATAGACGGGAGGCAGCCAAAAACATTCAGTACTTC.

In this sample, this clone turned up many times. The chain employs TRBV6-5 and TRBJ2-1, with a tentative D call TRBD1 (5 bases). Germline loops: CDR1 MNHEY, CDR2 SVGAGI. V lost 5 bases to trimming and J lost 9 bases, with 20 bases between them. The CDR3 is made up of 15 amino acids. Here the CDR3 reads CASSMDKRRTGEQFF. CDR3 in DNA: TGTGCCAGCAGTATGGACAAAAGAAGGACGGGTGAGCAGTTCTTC.

The chain uses TRBV7-3 and TRBJ2-1; no reliable D call. V was shortened by 2 bases and J by 7 bases, with 9 bases between the two germline ends. The CDR3 consists of 13 residues. CDR1 and CDR2 (germline): SGHTA, FQGTGA. This chain's CDR3 is CASSLEQKNEQFF. The CDR3 bases are TGTGCCAGCAGCTTAGAACAGAAAAATGAGCAGTTCTTC. Supplemented by reference TRBV7-3 and TRBJ2-1, the full variable domain reads GAGVSQTPSNKVTEKGKYVELRCDPISGHTALYWYRQSLGQGPEFLIYFQGTGAADDSGLPNDRFFAVRPEGSVSTLKIQRTERGDSAVYLCASSLEQKNEQFFGPGTRLTVL.

This sequence joins TRBV12-3 or TRBV12-4 and TRBJ1-4; D not certain. The CDR3 has 13 residues. V lost 3 bases and J lost 7, with 9 bases in between. The CDR3 nucleotides read TGTGCCAGCAGTTTTCTATTAGTTGAAAAACTGTTTTTT. Translating it yields CASSFLLVEKLFF.

This sequence joins TRBV7-2 and TRBJ2-7; 8 nucleotides line up with TRBD2. J gave up 7 bases and V 4 bases, and 3 bases lay outside the gene matches. This CDR3 has 12 residues. Germline V lookup: CDR1 SGHTA, CDR2 FQGNSA. The CDR3 sequence: CASSSAGGEQYF. As DNA, the CDR3 is TGTGCCAGCAGCTCGGCGGGGGGAGAGCAGTACTTC. Filled out from reference TRBV7-2 and TRBJ2-7, the complete variable domain reads GAGVSQSPSNKVTEKGKDVELRCDPISGHTALYWYRQSLGQGLEFLIYFQGNSAPDKSGLPSDRFSAERTGGSVSTLTIQRTQQEDSAVYLCASSSAGGEQYFGPGTRLTVT.

The chain has TRBV6-5 and TRBJ1-2; D unclear. The V end was cut by 2 bases, the J end by 1 base, with 14 bases between. The germline CDR1 and CDR2 sequences are MNHEY and SVGAGI. The CDR3 length is 16 residues. The CDR3, as DNA: TGTGCCAGCAGTTACCACAGCCCTAAATTTAACTATGGCTACACCTTC. This codes for CASSYHSPKFNYGYTF.

The table lists this clone with a count of one. Germline and junction disagree at one end, which may indicate a read error. This chain links TRBV7-2 with TRBJ2-5; a weak D match, TRBD2 (7 bases). This CDR3 has 14 residues. The germline gives CDR1 SGHTA, CDR2 FQGNSA. The CDR3 nucleotides are TGTGCCAGCAGCTTAACGGGGGGCCAAAAGACCCAGTACTTC. Residues: CASSLTGGQKTQYF.

This clone has a single count. The chain is built from TRBV5-8 and TRBJ2-5; 10 bases are shared with TRBD1. The J segment lost 4 bases and the V segment lost 0 bases, leaving 3 bases of the junction unmatched. This CDR3 spans 15 amino acids. Germline V gene data show CDR1 as SGHTS and CDR2 as YDEGEE. The CDR3 loop is CASSLGGDRGETQYF. Written as DNA, the CDR3 is TGTGCCAGCAGCTTGGGTGGGGACAGGGGAGAGACCCAGTACTTC.

This sequence joins TRBV27 and TRBJ2-3; TRBD2 agrees at 11 bases. The CDR3 spans 15 residues. Germline V CDR1 and CDR2: MNHEY, SMNVEV (reference sequence). With 5 bases clipped from V and 6 bases from J, the junction kept 7 bases outside the gene matches. In nucleotides, the CDR3 is TGTGCCAGCAGTACTGGGACTAGCGGAAGGGATACGCAGTATTTT. Encoded protein: CASSTGTSGRDTQYF.

The chain links TRBV5-6 to TRBJ1-1; D gene uncertain. V was trimmed by 4 bases and J by 1 base, leaving 11 bases between them. The CDR3 extends over 14 amino acids. Per the germline V gene, CDR1 is SGHDT and CDR2 is YYEEEE. The CDR3 reads CASSAPPGNTEAFF. The CDR3 bases are TGTGCCAGCAGCGCCCCCCCAGGGAACACTGAAGCTTTCTTT. Full variable domain (remainder filled in from reference TRBV5-6 and TRBJ1-1): DAGVTQSPTHLIKTRGQQVTLRCSPKSGHDTVSWYQQALGQGPQFIFQYYEEEERQRGNFPDRFSGHQFPNYSSELNVNALLLGDSALYLCASSAPPGNTEAFFGQGTRLTVV.

The chain is built from TRBV6-4 and TRBJ2-1; TRBD2 agrees at 9 bases. CDR1 MRHNA and CDR2 SNTAGT come from the germline V gene. The length of the CDR3 is 15 residues. V lost 0 bases and J lost 5; bases outside the gene matches: 2. CDR3 bases: TGTGCCAGCAGTGACTCTAGCGGGGGTCACAATGAGCAGTTCTTC. Translation gives CASSDSSGGHNEQFF.

V is TRBV18 and J is TRBJ2-5; no reliable D call. In germline, CDR1 is KGHSH, CDR2 LQKENI. The germline V and J ends were trimmed by 2 bases and 1 base, with 5 bases remaining between them. The CDR3 extends over 13 amino acids. CDR3 nucleotides: TGTGCCAGCTCACCAGCGGTCCAAGAGACCCAGTACTTC. Its translation: CASSPAVQETQYF. Supplemented by reference TRBV18 and TRBJ2-5, the full variable domain reads NAGVMQNPRHLVRRRGQEARLRCSPMKGHSHVYWYRQLPEEGLKFMVYLQKENIIDESGMPKERFSAEFPKEGPSILRIQQVVRGDSAAYFCASSPAVQETQYFGPGTRLLVL.

The chain recombines TRBV9 with TRBJ2-5; 14 bases line up with TRBD2. The CDR3 length is 16 residues. In germline, CDR1 is SGDLS, CDR2 YYNGEE. V was clipped by 4 bases and J by 4 bases; unmatched bases: 6. DNA for the CDR3: TGTGCCAGCAGCCCCCGACTAGCGGGGGGGACAGAGACCCAGTACTTC. Its translation is CASSPRLAGGTETQYF.

With respect to this clone: Sequence at one end of the junction differs from germline and may be a read error. The J gene is TRBJ2-7, the V gene TRBV6-1; the D gene is possibly TRBD2 (7 bases). The CDR3 loop spans 14 amino acids. The germline gives CDR1 MNHNS, CDR2 SASEGT. CDR3 nucleotides: TGTGCCAGCTGTGAAGGGTCTAGGGGGGGGGCCGGGTACTTC. This gives the protein CASCEGSRGGAGYF.

The chain links TRBV2 to TRBJ2-5, with a possible D match to TRBD2 (5 bases). This CDR3 is built from 12 residues. Germline values: CDR1 SNHLY, CDR2 FYNNEI. The V end lost 5 bases, the J end lost 5 bases, and 9 bases lay between the germline ends. The CDR3 reads CASSSGVETQYF. The CDR3 DNA reads TGTGCCAGCAGTTCCGGGGTGGAGACCCAGTACTTC.

The rearrangement joins TRBV7-2 to TRBJ2-5, with TRBD1 identical over 12 bases. Losses at the gene ends were 3 bases for V and 3 bases for J; bases not matched to a gene: 2. The CDR3 is 15 residues long. CDR1 SGHTA and CDR2 FQGNSA come from the germline V gene. The CDR3 sequence is CASSFGTGGKETQYF. The CDR3 DNA sequence: TGTGCCAGCAGCTTCGGGACAGGGGGCAAAGAGACCCAGTACTTC.

The rearrangement uses TRBV19 and TRBJ1-6; TRBD1 might be the D (6 bases). The CDR3 length is 14 residues. Trimming cost V 3 bases and J 8 bases, with 11 bases left between them. Germline CDR1 LNHDA, CDR2 SQIVND (reference sequence). The CDR3 nucleotides are TGTGCCAGTAGTATGAACAGACAGGATTCACCCCTCCACTTT. It is translated as CASSMNRQDSPLHF.

The genes are TRBV15 and TRBJ1-5; D is undetermined. Germline CDR1 and CDR2: LNHNV and YYDKDF (reference sequence). The CDR3 sequence is 13 residues long. Trimming removed 0 bases at V and 6 bases at J, with 6 bases between. The CDR3 loop is CATSRDFSQPQHF. Here the CDR3 DNA reads TGTGCCACCAGCAGAGATTTTAGTCAGCCCCAGCATTTT.

This clone was detected once. The same CDR3 also results from other DNA sequences found in this sample. In DNA form, the CDR3 reads TGTGCCAGCAGCTTGGGCACGGGAGGTGGCTACGAGCAGTACTTC. Its protein is CASSLGTGGGYEQYF. The V gene is TRBV7-9, the J gene TRBJ2-7; 7 bases are shared with TRBD2. V lost 3 bases and J lost 3; bases outside the gene matches: 8. The CDR3 runs to 15 residues. Germline CDR1 and CDR2: SEHNR and FQNEAQ (reference sequence).

This clone was seen a few times. Written as DNA, the CDR3 is TGTGCCAGCAGTACCCAGGGTCTGGGCAATCAGCCCCAGCATTTT. Protein product: CASSTQGLGNQPQHF. V is TRBV28 and J is TRBJ1-5; D may be TRBD1 (5 bases). V lost 5 bases and J 2 bases, leaving 13 bases between the germline ends. The germline gives CDR1 MDHEN, CDR2 SYDVKM. The CDR3 length is 15 residues.

V and J are TRBV28 and TRBJ2-1, with 9 positions matching TRBD2. J gave up 4 bases and V 5 bases, and 12 bases lay outside the gene matches. The CDR3 has 17 residues. CDR1 is MDHEN, CDR2 SYDVKM, per germline. This CDR3 reads CASSQTSGRPPYNEQFF. The CDR3 DNA sequence: TGTGCCAGCAGTCAGACTAGCGGCCGCCCCCCTTACAATGAGCAGTTCTTC.